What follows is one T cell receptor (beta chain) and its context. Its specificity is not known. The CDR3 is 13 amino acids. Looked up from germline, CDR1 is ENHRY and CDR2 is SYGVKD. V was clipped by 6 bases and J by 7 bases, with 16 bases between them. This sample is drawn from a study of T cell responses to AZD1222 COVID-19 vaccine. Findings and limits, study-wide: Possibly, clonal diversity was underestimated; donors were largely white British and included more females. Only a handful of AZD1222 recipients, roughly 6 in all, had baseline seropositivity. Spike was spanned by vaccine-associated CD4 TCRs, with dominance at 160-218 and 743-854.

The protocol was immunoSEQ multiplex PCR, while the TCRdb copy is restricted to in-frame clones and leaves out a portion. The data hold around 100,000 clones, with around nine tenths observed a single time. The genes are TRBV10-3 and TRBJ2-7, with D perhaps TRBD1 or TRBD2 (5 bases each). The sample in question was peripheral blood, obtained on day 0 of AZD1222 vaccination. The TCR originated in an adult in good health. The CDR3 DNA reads TGTGCCATCAGCCGGGACGTCGGAGAGGAGCAGTACTTC. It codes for CAISRDVGEEQYF.